Listed here are 31 T cell receptor beta chains from one sample, sequenced in a study of somatic mutations in cytotoxic T cells in rheumatoid arthritis. The method was immunoSEQ multiplex PCR; TCRdb's version includes in-frame clones alone and lacks a portion of them. The sample records thousands of clones, around 87% being singletons. Input material: CD8+ T cells sorted from blood. These TCRs come from a woman aged 50 to 60 with rheumatoid arthritis.

This chain joins TRBV9 and TRBJ2-3, with 7 bases lining up with TRBD1. J was trimmed by 4 bases and V by 2 bases; bases with no gene match: 7. CDR3 size: 15 residues. CDR1 and CDR2 from the germline V gene are SGDLS and YYNGEE. The CDR3 coding sequence is TGTGCCAGCAGCGTCGTGACAGGGAGTCCAGATACGCAGTATTTT. Translation: CASSVVTGSPDTQYF.

This clone was seen more than once but under ten times. The chain has TRBV7-2 and TRBJ2-7; 8 bases match TRBD1. J lost 4 bases, V lost 1 base, and 15 bases had no gene match. The length of the CDR3 is 18 residues. Germline CDR1 and CDR2: SGHTA and FQGNSA. This CDR3 is CASSLGRTGQSTYYEQYF. CDR3 DNA: TGTGCCAGCAGCTTAGGTAGGACAGGGCAATCGACCTATTACGAGCAGTACTTC.

CDR3 amino acids: CASSDPPTYEQYF. DNA for the CDR3: TGTGCCAGCAGTGACCCCCCTACCTACGAGCAGTACTTC. V usage is TRBV6-1 and J usage is TRBJ2-7; D is unresolved. Per germline, CDR1 MNHNS and CDR2 SASEGT. The CDR3 covers 13 residues. Trimming left V 3 bases short and J 2 bases short, with 8 bases between.

V and J are TRBV9 and TRBJ2-7; 12 bases agree with TRBD1. Trimming removed 2 bases from V and 9 bases from J; junction bases left unmatched: 9. This CDR3 is built from 15 residues. Germline V gene sequence: CDR1 SGDLS, CDR2 YYNGEE. The CDR3 bases are TGTGCCAGCAGCGTGGATCCGGGACAGGGGGCAGGGCAGTACTTC. Its protein product is CASSVDPGQGAGQYF.

The V and J genes are TRBV27 and TRBJ2-1, with 11 bases identical to TRBD2. The J segment lost 0 bases and the V segment lost 6 bases, leaving 10 bases of the junction unmatched. The CDR3 covers 18 residues. Germline assignment: CDR1 MNHEY and CDR2 SMNVEV (reference sequence). The DNA for the CDR3 is TGTGCCAGCAGACCCTCGCTAGCGGGGGGACCCTCCTACAATGAGCAGTTCTTC. Its protein is CASRPSLAGGPSYNEQFF.

The chain is built from TRBV12-5 and TRBJ2-5, with D possibly being TRBD2 (5 bases). CDR3 size: 14 residues. The germline V and J ends were trimmed by 6 bases and 5 bases, with 16 bases remaining between them. Germline V CDR1 and CDR2: LGHNT, FRNRAP. This CDR3 is CASGADVATETQYF. The CDR3 bases are TGTGCTAGTGGAGCGGATGTGGCGACGGAGACCCAGTACTTC. The full variable domain, its missing parts supplied by reference TRBV12-5 and TRBJ2-5, is DARVTQTPRHKVTEMGQEVTMRCQPILGHNTVFWYRQTMMQGLELLAYFRNRAPLDDSGMPKDRFSAEMPDATLATLKIQPSEPRDSAVYFCASGADVATETQYFGPGTRLLVL.

This chain connects TRBV25-1 to TRBJ1-3; a possible D gene is TRBD1 (6 bases). This CDR3 has 14 amino acids. Deletions cut 5 bases from V and 2 bases from J, with 10 bases between. Germline V gene data show CDR1 as MGHDK and CDR2 as SYGVNS. The CDR3 region is CASSKQGTGNTIYF. CDR3 coding DNA: TGTGCCAGCAGTAAACAGGGCACTGGAAACACCATATATTTT. Looking up the rest from reference TRBV25-1 and TRBJ1-3 gives the full variable domain: EADIYQTPRYLVIGTGKKITLECSQTMGHDKMYWYQQDPGMELHLIHYSYGVNSTEKGDLSSESTVSRIRTEHFPLTLESARPSHTSQYLCASSKQGTGNTIYFGEGSWLTVV.

This sequence joins TRBV5-1 and TRBJ1-1; maybe TRBD1 (5 bases). The CDR3 consists of 14 residues. Germline V gives CDR1 SGHRS, CDR2 YFSETQ. Trimming shortened V by 4 bases and J by 1 base, and 11 bases separated the two germline ends. The CDR3 here is CASSPRVANTEAFF. CDR3 DNA: TGCGCCAGCAGCCCCAGGGTTGCGAACACTGAAGCTTTCTTT.

The chain couples TRBV5-1 to TRBJ1-2; 9 bases fit TRBD1. Per the germline V gene, CDR1 is SGHRS and CDR2 is YFSETQ. The CDR3 consists of 14 residues. The V gene end was trimmed by 0 bases and the J gene end by 10 bases; junction bases not matched to a gene: 7. The CDR3 region is CASSLAGTGYDYTF. CDR3 nucleotides: TGCGCCAGCAGCTTGGCCGGGACAGGGTACGACTACACCTTC.

This rearrangement joins TRBV30 to TRBJ2-5; D gene ambiguous. V was shortened by 0 bases and J by 3 bases, with 11 bases between the two germline ends. Germline CDR1 GTSNPN, CDR2 SVGIG (reference sequence). This CDR3 comprises 14 residues. CDR3 region: CAWSVQSFEETQYF. The CDR3 region has the DNA TGTGCCTGGAGTGTACAAAGTTTTGAAGAGACCCAGTACTTC. The full variable domain, completed using reference TRBV30 and TRBJ2-5, is SQTIHQWPATLVQPVGSPLSLECTVEGTSNPNLYWYRQAAGRGLQLLFYSVGIGQISSEVPQNLSASRPQDRQFILSSKKLLLSDSGFYLCAWSVQSFEETQYFGPGTRLLVL.

CDR3 nucleotide sequence: TGTGCCAGCAGCTTGACCCCCATAGCTGCTACCTACAATGAGCAGTTCTTC. This encodes CASSLTPIAATYNEQFF. The chain combines TRBV11-2 with TRBJ2-1, with D unresolved. With 3 bases removed from V and 2 bases from J, the gap between germline ends came to 17 bases. Per germline, CDR1 SGHAT and CDR2 FQNNGV. CDR3 size: 17 residues.

The J gene is TRBJ2-1, the V gene TRBV19; 10 bases align to TRBD1. Trimming at V came to 9 bases and at J to 4 bases, leaving 9 bases not matched to a gene. Per the germline V gene, CDR1 is LNHDA and CDR2 is SQIVND (reference sequence). CDR3 size: 15 residues. DNA of the CDR3: TGTGCCAGCAGGACAGGGGGGAATTTTTACAATGAGCAGTTCTTC. This sequence encodes CASRTGGNFYNEQFF.

The rearrangement joins TRBV27 to TRBJ2-1; D might be TRBD1 (6 bases). The CDR3 totals 14 residues. Germline V gives CDR1 MNHEY, CDR2 SMNVEV (reference sequence). V gave up 5 bases and J gave up 4 bases, with 12 bases separating them. This CDR3 reads CASSIQGKYNEQFF. The CDR3 DNA reads TGTGCCAGCAGTATTCAGGGGAAGTACAATGAGCAGTTCTTC.

This clone was detected once. The CDR3 region is CASSAVAGGRAPLHF. Here the CDR3 DNA reads TGCGCCAGCAGTGCGGTGGCGGGCGGGAGAGCACCCCTCCACTTT. The genes are TRBV10-2 and TRBJ1-6; D not resolved. The CDR3 is 15 amino acids. V lost 4 bases to trimming and J lost 11 bases, with 18 bases between them. Germline CDR1 and CDR2: WSHSY and SAAADI.

The CDR3 sequence: CASSFPGQETQYF. CDR3 nucleotides: TGTGCCAGCAGTTTCCCGGGGCAAGAGACCCAGTACTTC. The chain carries TRBV2 and TRBJ2-5; D may be TRBD2 (5 bases). The V end lost 5 bases, the J end lost 2 bases, and 9 bases lay between the germline ends. The germline CDR1 and CDR2 sequences are SNHLY and FYNNEI. This CDR3 comprises 13 residues.

The chain recombines TRBV7-8 with TRBJ1-5, with D uncertain. Germline CDR1 is SGHVS and CDR2 is FQNEAQ. This CDR3 has 14 amino acids. Trimming took 3 bases from V and 1 from J, leaving 7 bases between them. CDR3 region: CASSFLASNQPQHF. CDR3 DNA: TGTGCCAGCAGCTTTCTGGCCAGCAATCAGCCCCAGCATTTT.

Written as DNA, the CDR3 is TGTGCCAGCAGCTTGACTCACTACAATGAGCAGTTCTTC. This gives the protein CASSLTHYNEQFF. The chain uses TRBV7-3 and TRBJ2-1; D is unclear. The CDR3 length is 13 residues. Germline values: CDR1 SGHTA, CDR2 FQGTGA. V was trimmed by 3 bases and J by 3 bases, leaving 6 bases between them.

This clone has a single count. The chain couples TRBV5-4 to TRBJ2-7; D is unclear. V lost 4 bases, J lost 1 base, and 18 bases lay in between. The CDR3 has 16 amino acids. The germline V gene encodes CDR1 SGHNT and CDR2 YYREEE (reference sequence). The CDR3: CASSKNGRIISYEQYF. In DNA, the CDR3 is TGTGCCAGCAGCAAAAACGGTAGAATCATTTCCTACGAGCAGTACTTC.

The chain carries TRBV6-6 and TRBJ1-3; D is unresolved. The CDR3 extends over 16 amino acids. Germline-derived CDR1 and CDR2 are MNHNY and SVGAGI (reference sequence). The V end lost 5 bases, the J end lost 8 bases, and 22 bases lay between the germline ends. CDR3 residues: CASSRPALVGVDTIYF. CDR3 bases: TGTGCCAGCAGTAGACCCGCGTTAGTCGGGGTGGACACCATATATTTT.

This clone came up once. This sequence joins TRBV6-5 and TRBJ1-1, with 8 bases that match TRBD1. The CDR3 loop spans 15 amino acids. V lost 6 bases to trimming and J lost 3 bases; unmatched junction nucleotides: 9. CDR1 MNHEY and CDR2 SVGAGI come from the germline V gene. The CDR3 DNA follows: TGTGCCAGCAGCCCCGGACAGGGACGGTACACTGAAGCTTTCTTT. This encodes CASSPGQGRYTEAFF.

The rearrangement joins TRBV29-1 to TRBJ2-3, with 12 bases aligning to TRBD2. There are 17 residues in the CDR3. V trimming: 7 bases; J trimming: 5 bases; junction bases outside the gene matches: 16. Germline CDR1 and CDR2: SQVTM and ANQGSEA. The CDR3 sequence is CSDGAGLAGGPRDTQYF. CDR3 nucleotides: TGCAGCGACGGAGCAGGGCTAGCGGGGGGGCCAAGAGATACGCAGTATTTT.

This clone was counted a few times. V usage is TRBV29-1 and J usage is TRBJ2-7; no clear D. Trimming removed 3 bases at V and 3 bases at J, with 6 bases between. The germline V gene encodes CDR1 SQVTM and CDR2 ANQGSEA. The CDR3 runs 11 residues. The CDR3 coding sequence is TGCAGCGTTGAGCTCGGCTACGAGCAGTACTTC. Its protein is CSVELGYEQYF.

The chain recombines TRBV6-1 with TRBJ2-3; TRBD1 agrees at 7 bases. Germline values: CDR1 MNHNS, CDR2 SASEGT. Unmatched junction bases numbered 8, after V lost 1 base and J lost 4 bases. The CDR3 totals 16 residues. CDR3 protein: CASSEEGGRGSDTQYF. CDR3 DNA: TGTGCCAGCAGTGAAGAAGGGGGCAGGGGATCAGATACGCAGTATTTT.

The rearrangement joins TRBV6-5 to TRBJ1-2; 7 bases align to TRBD1. Trimming took 11 bases from V and 8 from J; bases not matched to a gene: 14. The CDR3 covers 13 residues. Germline CDR1 and CDR2: MNHEY and SVGAGI. In nucleotides, the CDR3 is TGTGCCCTCAAGGTAGGACAGGTGCGGGGCTACACCTTC. Translation: CALKVGQVRGYTF.

This chain uses TRBV12-2 with TRBJ1-5. TRBV12-2 is a listed pseudogene. This CDR3 is 15 amino acids long. For the CDR3, the DNA is TGTGCAAGTCGCTTGCGTCACCCTTCCAATCAGCCCCAGCATTTT. Residues: CASRLRHPSNQPQHF.

The genes are TRBV7-2 and TRBJ2-3; D perhaps matches TRBD2 (6 bases). Trimming took 7 bases from V and 0 from J, leaving 20 bases between them. The CDR3 is 17 amino acids. CDR1 is SGHTA, CDR2 FQGNSA, per germline. CDR3 residues: CASNRYSSATSTDTQYF. The CDR3 coding sequence is TGTGCCAGCAACCGTTATTCTAGCGCCACTAGCACAGATACGCAGTATTTT.

This chain links TRBV19 with TRBJ1-1; 7 bases fit TRBD1. The germline V gene has CDR1 LNHDA and CDR2 SQIVND (reference sequence). V was clipped by 4 bases and J by 10 bases; unmatched bases: 3. The CDR3 contains 11 residues. CDR3 nucleotides: TGTGCCAGTAGTACACAGGGGCCAGCTTTCTTT. Amino acids: CASSTQGPAFF.

This clone has a single count. The chain recombines TRBV2 with TRBJ1-2, with D possibly TRBD1 on 6 matching bases. Between the trimmed V and J ends, which lost 8 bases and 2 bases, there was a span of 15 bases. The CDR3 totals 14 residues. Germline V gene data show CDR1 as SNHLY and CDR2 as FYNNEI. CDR3 sequence: CASAPYRANYGYTF. The CDR3 coding sequence is TGTGCCAGCGCCCCCTACAGGGCCAACTATGGCTACACCTTC.

The chain uses TRBV6-4 and TRBJ2-2, with D unclear. The CDR3 covers 16 residues. Germline-derived CDR1 and CDR2 are MRHNA and SNTAGT. V lost 0 bases and J 1 base, leaving 9 bases between the germline ends. Here the CDR3 DNA reads TGTGCCAGCAGTGACTCGGCGGAAAGGAACACCGGGGAGCTGTTTTTT. It encodes CASSDSAERNTGELFF.

This clone was seen only once. The chain joins TRBV2 to TRBJ1-2; no firm D call. Germline CDR1 and CDR2: SNHLY and FYNNEI. The V end lost 1 base, the J end lost 3 bases, and 12 bases lay between the germline ends. The CDR3 has 15 amino acids. CDR3: CASSEGWQADYGYTF. In DNA, the CDR3 is TGTGCCAGCAGTGAAGGCTGGCAGGCAGACTATGGCTACACCTTC.

V is TRBV7-9 and J is TRBJ2-7; 10 bases map to TRBD1. The CDR3 extends over 15 amino acids. Germline CDR1 SEHNR, CDR2 FQNEAQ (reference sequence). V trimming: 5 bases; J trimming: 7 bases; junction bases outside the gene matches: 11. CDR3 nucleotide sequence: TGTGCCAGCAGCCTCGTCCGGGACAGGGGTTTTGAGCAGTACTTC. Translated, it gives CASSLVRDRGFEQYF.